The 17 T cell receptor beta chains given below trace back to one sample, sequenced in a study of Ad26.COV2.S vaccination and SARS-CoV-2 variants. Using immunoSEQ multiplex PCR, the repertoire was profiled, and TCRdb retains in-frame clones only, with some absent. The sample lists roughly 390,000 clones; 80% to 90% were seen once. Specified treatment: approximately 18 received Ad26.COV2.S at low or high dose, single or two shots; 5 received placebo; per-sample allocation not given. Sampling happened 63 days after the first vaccine or placebo injection. Specimen: peripheral blood, collected in a trial of Ad26.COV2.S vaccine versus placebo. The source of these receptors is a person aged 18-60 years who received the Ad26.COV2.S COVID-19 vaccine or a placebo.

The chain employs TRBV10-2 and TRBJ1-6; D possibly corresponds to TRBD1 (5 bases). Germline V gene lookup returns CDR1 WSHSY and CDR2 SAAADI. Trimming took 2 bases from V and 8 from J, leaving 10 bases between them. The CDR3 sequence is 14 residues long. Here the CDR3 reads CASSEAARDSPLHF. The DNA of the CDR3 is TGCGCCAGCAGTGAGGCGGCCAGGGATTCACCCCTCCACTTT.

CDR3 protein: CASSPSDEVRNSPLHF. In DNA form, the CDR3 reads TGTGCCAGCTCACCAAGCGATGAGGTTCGAAATTCACCCCTCCACTTT. This chain uses TRBV18 with TRBJ1-6; D gene uncertain. The CDR3 has 16 amino acids. V lost 2 bases to trimming and J lost 7 bases, with 15 bases between them. Germline CDR1 and CDR2: KGHSH and LQKENI.

In this sample, this clone turned up once. The J gene is TRBJ1-3, the V gene TRBV6-5; a weak D match, TRBD1 (5 bases). V was shortened by 7 bases and J by 1 base, with 14 bases between the two germline ends. Looked up from germline, CDR1 is MNHEY and CDR2 is SVGAGI. There are 15 residues in the CDR3. This CDR3 reads CASNAGWSSGNTIYF. The CDR3 DNA sequence: TGTGCCAGCAACGCAGGGTGGTCGTCTGGAAACACCATATATTTT.

The chain has TRBV5-4 and TRBJ1-6, with unresolved D. Germline V lookup: CDR1 SGHNT, CDR2 YYREEE (reference sequence). The CDR3 runs to 13 residues. Between the trimmed V and J ends, which lost 4 bases and 18 bases, there was a span of 20 bases. CDR3 DNA sequence: TGTGCCAGCAGCCGATCCGGTGACACCGTCGACCACTTT. This gives the protein CASSRSGDTVDHF.

V usage is TRBV4-3 and J usage is TRBJ1-2; no reliable D call. Trimming removed 0 bases at V and 7 bases at J, with 15 bases between. The CDR3 covers 15 residues. Germline V gene lookup returns CDR1 LGHNA and CDR2 YSLEER. The CDR3 sequence is CASSQDFGTASGYTF. CDR3 sequence (DNA): TGCGCCAGCAGCCAAGATTTTGGAACAGCGAGTGGCTACACCTTC.

This chain joins TRBV6-5 and TRBJ1-5, with D possibly being TRBD1 (6 bases). Germline CDR1 reads MNHEY; CDR2 reads SVGAGI. V lost 6 bases and J lost 3, with 15 bases in between. The CDR3 loop spans 15 amino acids. The CDR3 bases are TGTGCCAGCAGGGACGCCGGGGGCCTCAATCAGCCCCAGCATTTT. Amino acids: CASRDAGGLNQPQHF.

V is TRBV29-1 and J is TRBJ1-2, with 9 bases aligning to TRBD1. Germline V lookup: CDR1 SQVTM, CDR2 ANQGSEA. The length of the CDR3 is 15 residues. J lost 4 bases, V lost 3 bases, and 9 bases had no gene match. The DNA for the CDR3 is TGCAGCGTTGAGCCCCCATCGGGACAGGGCTATGGCTACACCTTC. It translates to CSVEPPSGQGYGYTF.

The chain carries TRBV29-1 and TRBJ2-3, with D possibly matching TRBD2 (6 bases). The CDR3 loop spans 14 amino acids. From germline, CDR1 is SQVTM and CDR2 ANQGSEA. Trimming left V 6 bases short and J 1 base short, with 14 bases between. In DNA form, the CDR3 reads TGCAGCGTGCCGGCGGGGTGGGGCACAGATACGCAGTATTTT. Protein product: CSVPAGWGTDTQYF.

This sequence joins TRBV5-4 and TRBJ1-1, with 7 bases lining up with TRBD1. The CDR3 is 16 residues long. V lost 6 bases to trimming and J lost 3 bases; unmatched junction nucleotides: 14. Germline V gene data show CDR1 as SGHNT and CDR2 as YYREEE (reference sequence). Here the CDR3 DNA reads TGTGCCAGCACCGACAGGGTTTGGGGGAGTGACACTGAAGCTTTCTTT. Its translation is CASTDRVWGSDTEAFF. The variable domain in full, with the rest retrieved from reference TRBV5-4 and TRBJ1-1, is ETGVTQSPTHLIKTRGQQVTLRCSSQSGHNTVSWYQQALGQGPQFIFQYYREEENGRGNFPPRFSGLQFPNYSSELNVNALELDDSALYLCASTDRVWGSDTEAFFGQGTRLTVV.

J is TRBJ2-7 and V is TRBV11-3; D possibly corresponds to TRBD2 (7 bases). V was clipped by 4 bases and J by 2 bases, with 12 bases between them. The CDR3 loop spans 14 amino acids. Germline V gene sequence: CDR1 SGHNT, CDR2 YENEEA. The CDR3 sequence is CASSSGEGAYEQYF. The CDR3 DNA sequence: TGTGCCAGCAGCTCCGGGGAGGGGGCCTACGAGCAGTACTTC.

The J gene is TRBJ2-7, the V gene TRBV5-6, with D hard to call. The CDR3 has 12 amino acids. Germline lookup yields CDR1 SGHDT and CDR2 YYEEEE. V lost 4 bases, J lost 4 bases, and 9 bases lay in between. CDR3 DNA: TGTGCCAGCAGCCTCCCTGGATACGAGCAGTACTTC. As protein: CASSLPGYEQYF.

The rearrangement links TRBV4-1 to TRBJ1-2; unclear D gene. Germline V CDR1 and CDR2: MGHRA, YSYEKL. V lost 0 bases and J lost 6, with 14 bases in between. The CDR3 contains 15 residues. CDR3 region: CASSQDLEGEDGYTF. The CDR3 DNA reads TGCGCCAGCAGCCAAGACCTGGAGGGTGAGGATGGCTACACCTTC.

This clone was observed a few times. CDR3 sequence reads: CASSSPGGLNTDTQYF. The CDR3 DNA is TGTGCCAGCAGCTCACCGGGGGGGCTTAACACAGATACGCAGTATTTT. The chain uses TRBV7-9 and TRBJ2-3; 8 nucleotides align to TRBD2. The germline V gene encodes CDR1 SEHNR and CDR2 FQNEAQ (reference sequence). With 4 bases clipped from V and 2 bases from J, the junction kept 8 bases outside the gene matches. The CDR3 is 16 amino acids.

The chain combines TRBV6-1 with TRBJ1-2; D is uncertain. This CDR3 contains 12 residues. The germline V and J ends were trimmed by 2 bases and 8 bases, with 9 bases remaining between them. Looked up from germline, CDR1 is MNHNS and CDR2 is SASEGT. CDR3 in DNA: TGTGCCAGCAGTGAACGAAGAGGAGGCTACACCTTC. Its protein is CASSERRGGYTF.

The chain links TRBV6-1 to TRBJ1-4; weak D call: TRBD1 (5 bases). In germline, CDR1 is MNHNS, CDR2 SASEGT. Trimming stripped 0 bases from V and 4 bases from J, with 21 bases between. This CDR3 region has 19 residues. CDR3 protein: CASSEAPRAQTEDNEKLFF. The CDR3 nucleotides read TGTGCCAGCAGTGAAGCACCTCGGGCCCAGACAGAAGATAATGAAAAACTGTTTTTT.

The chain links TRBV3-1 (or the pseudogene TRBV3-2) to TRBJ2-5; D not resolved. In germline, CDR1 is LGHDT, CDR2 YNNKEL (reference sequence). The V end lost 0 bases, the J end lost 5 bases, and 10 bases lay between the germline ends. CDR3 size: 14 residues. This CDR3 is CASSQDGVGETQYF. The CDR3 DNA is TGTGCCAGCAGCCAAGATGGGGTGGGGGAGACCCAGTACTTC.

The chain recombines TRBV6-5 with TRBJ1-1; 11 bases map to TRBD1. Looked up from germline, CDR1 is MNHEY and CDR2 is SVGAGI. This CDR3 contains 13 residues. J lost 11 bases, V lost 5 bases, and 7 bases had no gene match. CDR3 DNA: TGTGCCAGCAGTCGCCCGGGACAGGGGGGGGCTTTCTTT. Protein product: CASSRPGQGGAFF.